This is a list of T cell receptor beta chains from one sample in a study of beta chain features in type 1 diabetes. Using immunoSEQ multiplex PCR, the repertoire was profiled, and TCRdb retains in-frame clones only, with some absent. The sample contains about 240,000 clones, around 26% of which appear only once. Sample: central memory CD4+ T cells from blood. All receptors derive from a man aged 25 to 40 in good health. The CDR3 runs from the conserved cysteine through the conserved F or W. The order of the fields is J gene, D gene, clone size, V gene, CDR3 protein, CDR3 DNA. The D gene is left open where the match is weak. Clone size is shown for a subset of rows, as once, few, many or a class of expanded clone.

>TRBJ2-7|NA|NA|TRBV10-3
CAISDSTAYEQYF
TGTGCCATCAGTGACTCGACAGCTTACGAGCAGTACTTC
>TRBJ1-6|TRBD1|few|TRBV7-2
CASSRDRGYSPLHF
TGTGCCAGCAGCCGGGACAGGGGGTATTCACCCCTCCACTTT
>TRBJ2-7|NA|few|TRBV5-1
CASSAGQSLSYEQYF
TGCGCCAGCAGCGCAGGACAGAGCCTCTCCTACGAGCAGTACTTC
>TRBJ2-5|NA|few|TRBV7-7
CASSLGPGAGQETQYF
TGTGCCAGCAGCTTAGGGCCAGGGGCAGGGCAAGAGACCCAGTACTTC
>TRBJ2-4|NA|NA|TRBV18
CASSPPLAENIQYF
TGTGCCAGCTCACCACCGTTGGCAGAAAACATTCAGTACTTC
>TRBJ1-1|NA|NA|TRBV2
CASTRQNTEAFF
TGTGCCAGCACCCGACAGAACACTGAAGCTTTCTTT
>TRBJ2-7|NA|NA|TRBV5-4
CASSLLGSGPYEQYF
TGTGCCAGCAGCTTGCTGGGTAGCGGCCCCTACGAGCAGTACTTC
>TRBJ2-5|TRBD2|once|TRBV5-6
CASSLVAGGPGTQYF
TGTGCCAGCAGCTTGGTAGCGGGAGGGCCGGGGACCCAGTACTTC
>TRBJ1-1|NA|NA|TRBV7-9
CASSFGQATEAFF
TGTGCCAGCAGCTTTGGTCAGGCCACTGAAGCTTTCTTT
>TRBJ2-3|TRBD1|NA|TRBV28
CASAGTGGQDTQYF
TGTGCCAGCGCCGGGACAGGGGGCCAAGATACGCAGTATTTT
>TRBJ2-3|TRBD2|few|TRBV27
CASSSRTSGAKDTQYF
TGTGCCAGCAGTTCCCGGACTAGCGGGGCAAAAGATACGCAGTATTTT
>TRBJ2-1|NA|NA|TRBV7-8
CASSLTFSVSYNEQFF
TGTGCCAGCAGCTTAACCTTTAGTGTGTCCTACAATGAGCAGTTCTTC
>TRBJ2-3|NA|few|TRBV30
CAWSRTDTQYF
TGTGCCTGGAGTCGTACAGATACGCAGTATTTT
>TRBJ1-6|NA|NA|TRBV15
CATSRAENSPLHF
TGTGCCACCAGCAGAGCGGAGAATTCACCCCTCCACTTT
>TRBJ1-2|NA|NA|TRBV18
CASSPDGSYGYTF
TGTGCCAGCTCACCGGACGGAAGCTATGGCTACACCTTC
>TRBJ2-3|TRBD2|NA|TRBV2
CASSGVDRTSGKYF
TGTGCCAGCAGTGGCGTAGACCGGACTAGCGGGAAGTATTTT
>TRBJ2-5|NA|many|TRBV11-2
CASSHRETQYF
TGTGCCAGCAGCCATAGGGAGACCCAGTACTTC
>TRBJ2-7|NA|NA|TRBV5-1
CASSLGSDGSYEQYF
TGCGCCAGCAGCTTGGGTTCGGACGGATCCTACGAGCAGTACTTC
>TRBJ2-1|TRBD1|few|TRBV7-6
CASSLVGQGARNEQFF
TGTGCCAGCAGCTTAGTAGGGCAGGGGGCTAGAAATGAGCAGTTCTTC
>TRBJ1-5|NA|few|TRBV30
CAWSVPMRERGQPQHF
TGTGCCTGGAGTGTTCCCATGAGGGAGAGGGGTCAGCCCCAGCATTTT
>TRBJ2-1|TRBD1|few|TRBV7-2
CASSFRQGGEQFF
TGTGCCAGCAGCTTTCGACAGGGCGGTGAGCAGTTCTTC
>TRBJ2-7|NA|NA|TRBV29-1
CSVGREASYEQYF
TGCAGCGTTGGTAGGGAAGCATCCTACGAGCAGTACTTC